What follows are 9 T cell receptor beta chains derived from one specimen sequenced in a study of blood T cell repertoires in COVID-19. Clones were read by immunoSEQ multiplex PCR, and TCRdb kept only the in-frame ones, dropping some. The top ten hold 15% to 20% of the sample, which has 150,000 to 200,000 clones, more than 75% seen once. Sequencing was done on a sample of peripheral blood. The source is a man aged 60 to 75 with active or convalescent COVID-19.

The V and J genes are TRBV5-4 and TRBJ1-2; D call uncertain. CDR3 length: 13 amino acids. V was clipped by 1 base and J by 2 bases, with 6 bases between them. Germline V gene data show CDR1 as SGHNT and CDR2 as YYREEE (reference sequence). This chain's CDR3 is CASSLNTNYGYTF. The CDR3, as DNA: TGTGCCAGCAGCTTGAACACCAACTATGGCTACACCTTC. The complete variable domain, with remaining parts taken from reference TRBV5-4 and TRBJ1-2, reads ETGVTQSPTHLIKTRGQQVTLRCSSQSGHNTVSWYQQALGQGPQFIFQYYREEENGRGNFPPRFSGLQFPNYSSELNVNALELDDSALYLCASSLNTNYGYTFGSGTRLTVV.

This sequence joins TRBV20-1 and TRBJ2-3, with 10 bases aligning to TRBD2. Trimming removed 3 bases from V and 5 bases from J; junction bases left unmatched: 5. Germline CDR1 and CDR2: DFQATT and SNEGSKA (reference sequence). The CDR3 extends over 14 amino acids. In DNA form, the CDR3 reads TGCAGTGCTAGTGTCCCTAGCGGGAGAGATACGCAGTATTTT. It encodes CSASVPSGRDTQYF.

The chain combines TRBV4-1 with TRBJ2-7, with 12 bases fitting TRBD2. V shed 0 bases, J shed 2 bases, and the junction held 8 bases outside the gene matches. Germline V gene lookup returns CDR1 MGHRA and CDR2 YSYEKL. The CDR3 spans 18 residues. Written as DNA, the CDR3 is TGCGCCAGCAGCCAAGAAGTAGCTAGCGGGGGGGCCGCCTACGAGCAGTACTTC. Protein sequence: CASSQEVASGGAAYEQYF.

The CDR3 nucleotides read TGTGCCAGCAGTCAACAGGGGAACACTGAAGCTTTCTTT. Residues: CASSQQGNTEAFF. This rearrangement joins TRBV6-6 to TRBJ1-1; a possible D gene is TRBD1 (6 bases). Germline V gene lookup returns CDR1 MNHNY and CDR2 SVGAGI (reference sequence). The CDR3 sequence is 13 residues long. V was shortened by 5 bases and J by 1 base, with 8 bases between the two germline ends.

This chain uses TRBV20-1 with TRBJ2-4; 7 positions agree with TRBD2. The length of the CDR3 is 11 residues. With 2 bases clipped from V and 8 bases from J, the junction kept 0 bases outside the gene matches. Germline V lookup: CDR1 DFQATT, CDR2 SNEGSKA (reference sequence). CDR3 sequence: CSARTSDIQYF. The CDR3 DNA sequence: TGCAGTGCTAGAACTAGCGACATTCAGTACTTC.

The chain is built from TRBV19 and TRBJ2-4; D gene ambiguous. Germline CDR1 and CDR2: LNHDA and SQIVND (reference sequence). V gave up 4 bases and J gave up 6 bases, with 7 bases separating them. This CDR3 has 12 amino acids. DNA of the CDR3: TGTGCCAGTAGTACCTCTACAAACATTCAGTACTTC. Translated, it gives CASSTSTNIQYF.

This chain joins TRBV7-9 and TRBJ1-4, with unresolved D. The V gene's germline CDR1 is SEHNR and CDR2 FQNEAQ (reference sequence). The CDR3 runs to 16 residues. The ends were cut back, 2 bases at V and 7 bases at J, with 17 bases in the middle. In DNA form, the CDR3 reads TGTGCCAGCAGCTTATCGGTCGCTCCGGGAGGTGAAAAACTGTTTTTT. Residues: CASSLSVAPGGEKLFF. Full variable domain (rest looked up from reference TRBV7-9 and TRBJ1-4): DTGVSQNPRHKITKRGQNVTFRCDPISEHNRLYWYRQTLGQGPEFLTYFQNEAQLEKSRLLSDRFSAERPKGSFSTLEIQRTEQGDSAMYLCASSLSVAPGGEKLFFGSGTQLSVL.

The sample holds one count of this clone. Other DNA sequences within the sample encode an identical CDR3. The CDR3 coding sequence is TGTGCCAGCAGTGCGGGGGACTATGGCTACACCTTC. This gives the protein CASSAGDYGYTF. V gene TRBV2 combines with J gene TRBJ1-2; D perhaps matches TRBD1 (5 bases). Germline V gives CDR1 SNHLY, CDR2 FYNNEI. The CDR3 has 12 amino acids. V lost 4 bases, J lost 3 bases, and 6 bases lay in between.

V and J are TRBV30 and TRBJ2-7; 10 bases align to TRBD1. Losses at the gene ends were 3 bases for V and 4 bases for J; bases not matched to a gene: 3. The CDR3 is made up of 13 amino acids. CDR1 GTSNPN and CDR2 SVGIG come from the germline V gene (reference sequence). DNA of the CDR3: TGTGCCTGGAGCCGACAGGGGGCGTACGAGCAGTACTTC. It specifies CAWSRQGAYEQYF.